This entry lists 2 T cell receptor beta chains sequenced from one sample in a study of T cells in Graves' hyperthyroidism and ophthalmopathy. Authors of the study amplified TCR beta CDR3 regions from RNA transcripts. The HTBI set primed first-round TCR CDR3 RT-PCR. TCRdb reprocessed the multiplex PCR reads via MiXCR and lists one record per CDR3 protein. The table includes around 600,000 distinct CDR3 sequences, approximately 14% detected once. Sequencing was performed on blood. All receptors come from a woman aged 18-29 years with Graves' ophthalmopathy.

V usage is TRBV6-2 or TRBV6-3 and J usage is TRBJ2-7; D possibly corresponds to TRBD1 (5 bases). The germline CDR1 and CDR2 sequences are MNHEY and SVGEGT. V lost 0 bases and J 3 bases, leaving 15 bases between the germline ends. The CDR3 loop spans 16 amino acids. In nucleotides, the CDR3 is TGTGCCAGCAGTTACTCGATAGCAGGGAAGGACTACGAGCAGTACTTC. Encoded protein: CASSYSIAGKDYEQYF.

This clonotype has a count of ten or more. The V call is TRBV10-3, the J call TRBJ2-1, with 10 nucleotides matching TRBD2. Unmatched junction bases numbered 18, after V lost 4 bases and J lost 0 bases. The CDR3 covers 21 residues. Germline-derived CDR1 and CDR2 are ENHRY and SYGVKD. CDR3 nucleotides: TGTGCCATCAGTGGGGAGGGGGTCTTGCTAGCGGGAGCTAGCTCCTACAATGAGCAGTTCTTC. Its translation is CAISGEGVLLAGASSYNEQFF.